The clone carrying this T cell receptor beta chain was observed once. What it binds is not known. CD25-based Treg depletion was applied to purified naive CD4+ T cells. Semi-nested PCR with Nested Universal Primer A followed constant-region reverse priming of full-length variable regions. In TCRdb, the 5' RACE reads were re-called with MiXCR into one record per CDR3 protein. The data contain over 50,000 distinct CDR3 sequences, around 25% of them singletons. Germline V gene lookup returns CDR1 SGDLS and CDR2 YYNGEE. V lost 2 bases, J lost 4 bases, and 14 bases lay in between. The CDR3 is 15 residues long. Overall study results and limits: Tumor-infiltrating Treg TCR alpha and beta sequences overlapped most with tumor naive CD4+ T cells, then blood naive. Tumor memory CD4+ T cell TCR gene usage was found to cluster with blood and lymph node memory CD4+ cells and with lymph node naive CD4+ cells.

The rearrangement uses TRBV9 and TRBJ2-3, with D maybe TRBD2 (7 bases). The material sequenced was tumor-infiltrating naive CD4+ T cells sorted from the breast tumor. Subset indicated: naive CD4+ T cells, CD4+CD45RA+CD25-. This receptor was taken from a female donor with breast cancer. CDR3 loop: CASSVGGRVADTQYF. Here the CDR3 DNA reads TGTGCCAGCAGCGTCGGGGGGCGGGTCGCAGATACGCAGTATTTT.